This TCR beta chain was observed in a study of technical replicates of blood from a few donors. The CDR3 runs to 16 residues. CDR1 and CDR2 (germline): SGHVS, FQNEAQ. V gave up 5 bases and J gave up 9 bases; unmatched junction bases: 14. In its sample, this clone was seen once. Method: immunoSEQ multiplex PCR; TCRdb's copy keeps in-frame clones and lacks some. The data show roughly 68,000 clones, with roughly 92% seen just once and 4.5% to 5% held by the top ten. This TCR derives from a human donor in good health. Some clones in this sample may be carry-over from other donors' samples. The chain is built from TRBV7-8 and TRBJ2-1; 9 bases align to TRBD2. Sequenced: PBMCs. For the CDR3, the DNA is TGTGCCAGCAGCGGGGGAGGACTAGCGATCTCTCCTGAGCAGTTCTTC. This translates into CASSGGGLAISPEQFF.